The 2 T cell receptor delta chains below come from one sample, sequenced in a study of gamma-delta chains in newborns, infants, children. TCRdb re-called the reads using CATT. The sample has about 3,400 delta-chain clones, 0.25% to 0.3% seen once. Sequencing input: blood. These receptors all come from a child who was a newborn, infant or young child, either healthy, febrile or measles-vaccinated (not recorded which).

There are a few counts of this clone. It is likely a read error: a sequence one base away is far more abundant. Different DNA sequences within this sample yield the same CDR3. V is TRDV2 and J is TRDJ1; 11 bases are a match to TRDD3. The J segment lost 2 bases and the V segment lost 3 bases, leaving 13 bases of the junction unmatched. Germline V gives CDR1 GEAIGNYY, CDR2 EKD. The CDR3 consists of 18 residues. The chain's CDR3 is CACDAGVHYWGITDKLIF. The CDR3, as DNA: TGTGCCTGTGACGCCGGGGTACACTACTGGGGGATAACCGATAAACTCATCTTT.

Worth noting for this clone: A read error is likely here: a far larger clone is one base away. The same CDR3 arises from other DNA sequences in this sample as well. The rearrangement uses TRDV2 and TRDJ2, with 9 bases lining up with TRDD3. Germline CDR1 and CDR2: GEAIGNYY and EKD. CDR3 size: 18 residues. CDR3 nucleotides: TGTGCCTGTGACACCTTACTGGGGGGATACTCTTTGACGGCACAACTCTTCTTT. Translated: CACDTLLGGYSLTAQLFF.